This T cell receptor (beta chain) is from a study of T cells after yellow fever vaccination. Findings and limits, study-wide: Though weaker, the secondary response peaked faster, on day 5 versus 15. Only a small proportion of the clonotypes turned up in both the CD4 and the CD8 compartments, likely arising from convergent recombination. The bulk population could contribute abundant contaminating clonotypes to FACS-sorted repertoires.

MiXCR, applied by TCRdb to the 5' RACE reads, yields one record per CDR3 protein. This table has over 65,000 distinct CDR3 sequences, 10% to 15% appearing once. The V gene's germline CDR1 is PRHDT and CDR2 FYEKMQ (reference sequence). With 8 bases removed from V and 2 bases from J, the gap between germline ends came to 12 bases. The CDR3 length is 13 residues. The sequence was obtained from a young man who received the YFV17D yellow fever vaccine. The source material was CD8+ T cells not binding an NS4B(214-222) dextramer, sorted from PBMCs, sampled around 3 weeks after the first yellow fever vaccination. V gene TRBV13 combines with J gene TRBJ2-5; tentative D call: TRBD2 (6 bases). The CDR3 DNA follows: TGTGCCAGCGGGGGGTCGTTACAAGAGACCCAGTACTTC. It translates to CASGGSLQETQYF.